This TCR beta chain was retrieved from a study of T cell responses to AZD1222 COVID-19 vaccine. General study points: Spike-wide vaccine-associated CD4 TCRs dominated at 160-218 and 743-854.

This table comes from immunoSEQ multiplex PCR, and its TCRdb copy is limited to in-frame clones, with some not included. The sample includes 120,000 or so clones, roughly 87% of them seen just once. The CDR3 has 16 residues. Trimming left V 5 bases short and J 0 bases short, with 15 bases between. Per the germline V gene, CDR1 is LNHNV and CDR2 is YYDKDF (reference sequence). With respect to this clone: Its antigen is as yet unknown.

The sequencing here drew on peripheral blood, taken on day 0 of AZD1222 vaccination. This sequence was found in an adult in good health. The J gene is TRBJ2-3, the V gene TRBV15; maybe TRBD1 (6 bases). DNA of the CDR3: TGTGCCACCAGCGACCTGGACAGAGCTAGCACAGATACGCAGTATTTT. Translation: CATSDLDRASTDTQYF.